These 20 T cell receptor beta chains came from one sample sequenced in a study of blood T cell repertoires in COVID-19. Clones were sequenced by immunoSEQ multiplex PCR, and TCRdb holds only the in-frame ones, with some missing. This table has about 200,000 clones, about 86% appearing once. The sequenced sample was PBMCs or T cells enriched from blood (not recorded which). The receptor set was obtained from a man in his forties who had recovered from COVID-19.

The chain combines TRBV7-2 with TRBJ2-2; TRBD2 matches 8 bases. CDR1 SGHTA and CDR2 FQGNSA come from the germline V gene. V was clipped by 4 bases and J by 0 bases; unmatched bases: 4. This CDR3 is 16 amino acids long. The CDR3 here is CASSSRGGANTGELFF. The DNA of the CDR3 is TGTGCCAGCAGCTCCCGGGGGGGGGCGAACACCGGGGAGCTGTTTTTT.

The chain has TRBV10-3 and TRBJ2-3; 7 nucleotides match TRBD2. This CDR3 is built from 15 residues. CDR1 and CDR2 (germline): ENHRY, SYGVKD. J lost 6 bases, V lost 6 bases, and 12 bases had no gene match. CDR3 nucleotides: TGTGCCATCAGCACAAACCAGCGGGGATTTGATACGCAGTATTTT. Translation: CAISTNQRGFDTQYF.

The V call is TRBV18, the J call TRBJ2-2; D is ambiguous. Deletions cut 3 bases from V and 7 bases from J, with 12 bases between. CDR1 is KGHSH, CDR2 LQKENI, per germline. The length of the CDR3 is 14 residues. CDR3 sequence: CASSPRPGDGELFF. As DNA, the CDR3 is TGTGCCAGCTCACCGCGGCCTGGAGACGGGGAGCTGTTTTTT.

This CDR3 reads CATSRDRGGGDSEAFF. CDR3 nucleotides: TGTGCCACCAGCAGAGATAGGGGCGGAGGGGACTCTGAAGCTTTCTTT. The chain employs TRBV15 and TRBJ1-1; a weak D match, TRBD1 (5 bases). The CDR3 spans 16 residues. Germline CDR1 LNHNV, CDR2 YYDKDF (reference sequence). The germline V and J ends were trimmed by 0 bases and 6 bases, with 17 bases remaining between them.

The chain carries TRBV5-4 and TRBJ2-5, with a weak D call TRBD2 (6 bases). Trimming cost V 4 bases and J 3 bases, with 10 bases left between them. This CDR3 spans 13 amino acids. The V gene's germline CDR1 is SGHNT and CDR2 YYREEE (reference sequence). DNA for the CDR3: TGTGCCAGCAGCCTATCGGGGGAAGAGACCCAGTACTTC. Translated, it gives CASSLSGEETQYF.

The chain links TRBV7-9 to TRBJ2-1; 12 bases map to TRBD2. With V trimmed by 3 bases and J by 2 bases, 11 bases remained unmatched. CDR1 is SEHNR, CDR2 FQNEAQ, per germline (reference sequence). The CDR3 contains 19 residues. The CDR3 DNA follows: TGTGCCAGCAGCTTCACCCCGGCGACTAGCGGGGGAGCCTACAATGAGCAGTTCTTC. Translated: CASSFTPATSGGAYNEQFF.

The chain carries TRBV21-1 and TRBJ1-5; the DNA was not used to check the table's D call, TRBD1. TRBV21-1 is an annotated pseudogene. The CDR3 covers 15 residues. The CDR3 DNA follows: TGTGCCAGCAGCCCCCCCTGGGCATTAGATCAGCCCCAGCATTTT. Protein product: CASSPPWALDQPQHF.

The CDR3 reads CASSFYRDTGELFF. The CDR3 nucleotides read TGTGCCAGCAGCTTTTACAGAGACACCGGGGAGCTGTTTTTT. V is TRBV3-1 (or the pseudogene TRBV3-2) and J is TRBJ2-2; no clear D. The V end lost 5 bases, the J end lost 3 bases, and 10 bases lay between the germline ends. The CDR3 has 14 amino acids. CDR1 and CDR2 from the germline V gene are LGHDT and YNNKEL (reference sequence).

This chain connects TRBV19 to TRBJ1-2; TRBD1 agrees at 7 bases. V was clipped by 6 bases and J by 8 bases; unmatched bases: 12. From germline, CDR1 is LNHDA and CDR2 SQIVND (reference sequence). CDR3 size: 14 residues. The CDR3 DNA reads TGTGCCAGTAGCAGGGGGACGGTCTCGGGAGGCTACACCTTC. This translates into CASSRGTVSGGYTF.

V and J are TRBV27 and TRBJ1-1; D is perhaps TRBD1 (6 bases). CDR3 size: 13 residues. Germline loops: CDR1 MNHEY, CDR2 SMNVEV (reference sequence). Trimming took off 6 bases at V and 7 bases at J, with 15 bases between the two ends. CDR3 coding DNA: TGTGCCAGCAGGAAACAGGGAGGGGTTGAAGCTTTCTTT. Residues: CASRKQGGVEAFF.

The chain couples TRBV19 to TRBJ1-5; a weak D match, TRBD1 (5 bases). V lost 5 bases, J lost 2 bases, and 19 bases lay in between. Germline V gene sequence: CDR1 LNHDA, CDR2 SQIVND (reference sequence). This CDR3 contains 17 residues. CDR3 nucleotide sequence: TGTGCCAGTAGTCTCCGGGGGGTCGGGCTGGGCAATCAGCCCCAGCATTTT. Residues: CASSLRGVGLGNQPQHF.

V gene TRBV6-5 combines with J gene TRBJ1-1, with 7 bases that match TRBD1. CDR1 and CDR2 from the germline V gene are MNHEY and SVGAGI. The CDR3 is 13 amino acids. The V and J ends lost 6 bases and 6 bases, in that order; junction bases with no gene match: 7. CDR3 region: CASRFQQGSEAFF. CDR3 bases: TGTGCCAGCAGATTCCAACAGGGGTCTGAAGCTTTCTTT.

The chain couples TRBV2 to TRBJ1-2; possibly TRBD1 for D (6 bases). Trimming removed 3 bases at V and 7 bases at J, with 18 bases between. Germline CDR1 SNHLY, CDR2 FYNNEI. The CDR3 length is 15 residues. The chain's CDR3 is CASSEGAQGYIGYTF. In nucleotides, the CDR3 is TGTGCCAGCAGTGAGGGAGCGCAGGGGTATATTGGCTACACCTTC.

This clone was observed once. The genes are TRBV27 and TRBJ1-6; D is undetermined. Deletions cut 6 bases from V and 7 bases from J, with 16 bases between. CDR1 MNHEY and CDR2 SMNVEV come from the germline V gene (reference sequence). CDR3 length: 15 amino acids. CDR3 in DNA: TGTGCCAGCAGATTCTCGTATGAGGGAAATTCACCCCTCCACTTT. It yields the protein CASRFSYEGNSPLHF.

In its sample, this clone was seen once. The chain couples TRBV9 to TRBJ1-6; D is uncertain. Germline CDR1 and CDR2: SGDLS and YYNGEE. Trimming removed 4 bases at V and 8 bases at J, with 13 bases between. This CDR3 region has 14 residues. In nucleotides, the CDR3 is TGTGCCAGCAGCCCGCGTATATTGGATTCACCCCTCCACTTT. This sequence encodes CASSPRILDSPLHF.

The V and J genes are TRBV4-3 and TRBJ1-4; the match to TRBD1 covers 9 bases. Germline loops: CDR1 LGHNA, CDR2 YSLEER. The ends lost 3 bases at V and 8 bases at J; junction bases unmatched: 4. The CDR3 totals 14 residues. The CDR3 region is CASSQGTGREKLFF. The CDR3 region has the DNA TGCGCCAGCAGCCAGGGGACAGGGCGCGAAAAACTGTTTTTT.

CDR3 loop: CASSIVAGGRKEQFF. CDR3 DNA: TGTGCCAGCAGTATCGTAGCGGGGGGGAGAAAGGAGCAGTTCTTC. The genes are TRBV28 and TRBJ2-1; 11 bases are shared with TRBD2. J lost 10 bases, V lost 5 bases, and 10 bases had no gene match. The germline gives CDR1 MDHEN, CDR2 SYDVKM. The CDR3 length is 15 residues.

The chain joins TRBV5-1 to TRBJ1-6; D is perhaps TRBD1 (5 bases). CDR3 length: 17 residues. V was trimmed by 4 bases and J by 6 bases, leaving 20 bases between them. CDR1 is SGHRS, CDR2 YFSETQ, per germline. Written as DNA, the CDR3 is TGCGCCAGCAGCCTCCTCCCTGGGCAGGGCAGTAATTCACCCCTCCACTTT. Translation gives CASSLLPGQGSNSPLHF.

This chain joins TRBV30 and TRBJ2-5; 9 positions match TRBD2. Germline loops: CDR1 GTSNPN, CDR2 SVGIG (reference sequence). CDR3 length equals 16 residues. V shed 0 bases and J 0 bases; nucleotides not matched to a gene: 5. CDR3 nucleotides: TGTGCCTGGAGTGTAGGTAGCGGGAGTTACCAAGAGACCCAGTACTTC. Translation gives CAWSVGSGSYQETQYF.

The chain couples TRBV3-1 (or the pseudogene TRBV3-2) to TRBJ1-2; TRBD1 matches 11 bases. Trimming removed 0 bases from V and 3 bases from J; junction bases left unmatched: 3. Germline V gene lookup returns CDR1 LGHDT and CDR2 YNNKEL (reference sequence). CDR3 length: 16 residues. CDR3 DNA: TGTGCCAGCAGCCAAGAATGGGGACAGGGGGACTATGGCTACACCTTC. Translating it yields CASSQEWGQGDYGYTF.